This T cell receptor (beta chain) was retrieved from a study of shared clonotypes between healthy human individuals. As for the study in general: Each donor had three CD4 naive, three CD4 memory, two CD8 naive and one CD8 memory plate. Points from the study as a whole: Rarefaction revealed incomplete sorted-subset sequencing despite large depth. Non-shared clonotypes had lower generation probabilities than clonotypes shared by all four sorted-subset donors.

In germline, CDR1 is MDHEN, CDR2 SYDVKM. This CDR3 is built from 16 residues. V was trimmed by 6 bases and J by 5 bases, leaving 22 bases between them. The table came from immunoSEQ multiplex PCR; TCRdb's copy has only in-frame clones and leaves some out. Of approximately 2.1 million clones in the sample, over 90% were seen once. For this clone: Its antigen is undetermined.

The receptor's source is a man between 18 and 29 years old in good health. Some clones in this sample may be carry-over from other donors' samples. This rearrangement joins TRBV28 to TRBJ2-5; D is perhaps TRBD2 (7 bases). Input material: naive CD4+ T cells from PBMCs. Indicated subset: CD45RA+ positively selected. The CDR3 DNA is TGTGCCAGCAGCCCCGATGGGGGGGCGCGTAGGGAGACCCAGTACTTC. It translates to CASSPDGGARRETQYF.